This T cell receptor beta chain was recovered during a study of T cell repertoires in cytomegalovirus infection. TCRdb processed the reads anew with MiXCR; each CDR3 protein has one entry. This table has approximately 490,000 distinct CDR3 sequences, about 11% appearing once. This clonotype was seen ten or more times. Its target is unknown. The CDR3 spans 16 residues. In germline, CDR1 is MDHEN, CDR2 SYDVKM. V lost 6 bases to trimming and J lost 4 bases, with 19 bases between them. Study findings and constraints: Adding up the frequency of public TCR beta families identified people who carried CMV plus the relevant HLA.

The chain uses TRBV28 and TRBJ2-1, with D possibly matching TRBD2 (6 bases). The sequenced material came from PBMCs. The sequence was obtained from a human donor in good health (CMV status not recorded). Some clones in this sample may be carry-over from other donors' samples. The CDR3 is CASSPPWGESYNEQFF. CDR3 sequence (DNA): TGTGCCAGCAGCCCTCCCTGGGGGGAATCGTACAATGAGCAGTTCTTC.